The sequence of this TCR beta chain was determined in a study of Graves' ophthalmopathy and Graves' hyperthyroidism. This clonotype was seen many times. V was clipped by 4 bases and J by 4 bases; unmatched bases: 9. CDR1 is MDHEN and CDR2 is SYDVKM in the germline V gene. The CDR3 covers 16 residues. From fresh peripheral blood, 8 to 10 ml in volume, the PBMCs were obtained. As the template, RNA transcripts were used to amplify TCR beta CDR3 regions. Scientists carried out first-round RT-PCR using HTBI primers and then a second-round multiplex PCR. TCRdb analysed the multiplex PCR reads with MiXCR anew, one entry per CDR3 protein. The profile covers 350,000 to 400,000 distinct CDR3 sequences, with about a sixth appearing a single time and 1.5% to 2% taken by the ten largest.

The sequencing input was peripheral blood. V and J are TRBV28 and TRBJ1-5; 8 nucleotides line up with TRBD1. The TCR was taken from a woman aged 18-35 years with Graves' ophthalmopathy. CDR3 protein: CASSSVGRGLNQPQHF. DNA for the CDR3: TGTGCCAGCAGTTCTGTTGGCAGGGGGCTAAATCAGCCCCAGCATTTT.